The 25 T cell receptor beta chains below come from one sample, sequenced in a study of molecular identifiers for immune sequencing clone quantification. One entry per CDR3 protein, called by TCRdb with MiXCR from the PCR reads. The sample has just under 650,000 distinct CDR3 sequences, 20% seen once. Sequencing was carried out using naive CD8+ T cells from blood, with Jurkat cell RNA spiked in. Described subset: FACS-sorted CD8+CD4-CCR7+CD45RA+ naive T cells. All receptors come from a human donor in good health. Some libraries in this study had Jurkat cell RNA spiked in.

A few counts support this clonotype. This chain uses TRBV18 with TRBJ2-3; D unclear. This CDR3 spans 15 amino acids. The V end lost 0 bases, the J end lost 0 bases, and 7 bases lay between the germline ends. Germline V CDR1 and CDR2: KGHSH, LQKENI. CDR3 amino acids: CASSPPFRSTDTQYF. In nucleotides, the CDR3 is TGTGCCAGCTCACCACCTTTTCGGAGCACAGATACGCAGTATTTT.

Details on this clonotype: Being one base from a much bigger clone, this may be a read error. V and J are TRBV20-1 and TRBJ2-3; 8 nucleotides align to TRBD1. V gave up 2 bases and J gave up 3 bases; unmatched junction bases: 13. CDR1 is DFQATT, CDR2 SNEGSKA, per germline (reference sequence). The CDR3 totals 17 residues. This CDR3 reads CSARFPHTGGWTDTQYF. The CDR3 nucleotides read TGCAGTGCTAGATTTCCCCACACAGGGGGTTGGACAGATACGCAGTATTTT.

The chain employs TRBV6-2 or TRBV6-3 and TRBJ1-5; 7 nucleotides align to TRBD1. J was trimmed by 4 bases and V by 2 bases; bases with no gene match: 17. The CDR3 contains 19 residues. The germline V gene has CDR1 MNHEY and CDR2 SVGEGT. Here the CDR3 reads CASSYLSHIQGRPNQPQHF. CDR3 DNA sequence: TGTGCCAGCAGTTACCTTAGTCATATACAGGGGCGTCCGAATCAGCCCCAGCATTTT.

Concerning this clonotype: A much bigger clone sits one base away, suggesting this may be a read error. The V gene is TRBV7-6, the J gene TRBJ2-3; a possible D gene is TRBD2 (5 bases). Looked up from germline, CDR1 is SGHVS and CDR2 is FNYEAQ. The V and J ends lost 4 bases and 6 bases respectively, with 11 bases between them. CDR3 length equals 13 residues. In DNA form, the CDR3 reads TGTGCCAGCAGCTCAGAGCGGTCCGATACGCAGTATTTT. Its translation is CASSSERSDTQYF.

Comment on this clonotype: A much larger clone differs from this one at a single base, so this may be a read error. V is TRBV5-5 and J is TRBJ2-3, with 9 bases fitting TRBD1. The end of the DNA fits TRBJ1-5 better, so the J call may be wrong. This CDR3 is built from 17 residues. Germline CDR1 is SGHKS and CDR2 is YYEKEE (reference sequence). This CDR3 is CASSQGGQGLRTDTQHF. The CDR3 DNA follows: TGTGCCAGCAGCCAGGGGGGACAGGGTTTGCGCACAGATACGCAGCATTTT.

The chain recombines TRBV28 with TRBJ2-1; maybe TRBD1 (6 bases). Between the trimmed V and J ends, which lost 7 bases and 7 bases, there was a span of 14 bases. The CDR3 runs to 13 residues. In germline, CDR1 is MDHEN, CDR2 SYDVKM. The CDR3 spells CASNEGVWNEQFF. In DNA form, the CDR3 reads TGTGCCAGCAATGAGGGGGTGTGGAATGAGCAGTTCTTC.

This clonotype showed up just a few times. V is TRBV4-1 and J is TRBJ2-7, with 9 nucleotides matching TRBD1. With 3 bases clipped from V and 4 bases from J, the junction kept 10 bases outside the gene matches. The CDR3 has 16 residues. Per germline, CDR1 MGHRA and CDR2 YSYEKL. The CDR3 loop reads CASSHGTGLMGYEQYF. CDR3 in DNA: TGCGCCAGCAGCCATGGGACAGGGCTCATGGGGTACGAGCAGTACTTC.

This clonotype was found a few times. The chain joins TRBV13 to TRBJ2-2; D remains unclear. Germline CDR1 is PRHDT and CDR2 is FYEKMQ (reference sequence). This CDR3 spans 17 amino acids. The ends were cut back, 2 bases at V and 7 bases at J, with 20 bases in the middle. DNA for the CDR3: TGTGCCAGCAGCTTACGGAATTACGGCCCGCTAGGCGGGGAGCTGTTTTTT. Protein sequence: CASSLRNYGPLGGELFF.

Of note for this clonotype: This may arise from a read error, as a much more abundant clone is one base away. This chain joins TRBV4-3 and TRBJ2-3; a possible D gene is TRBD1 (6 bases). The J call may be incorrect, as the DNA end agrees better with TRBJ1-5. The V gene's germline CDR1 is LGHNA and CDR2 YSLEER. The CDR3 covers 15 residues. The CDR3 region is CASSQAGGDTDTQHF. Written as DNA, the CDR3 is TGCGCCAGCAGCCAAGCTGGCGGGGACACAGATACGCAGCATTTT.

This clonotype was seen repeatedly, ten times or more. The chain has TRBV9 and TRBJ1-1; 7 bases are a match to TRBD1. J lost 1 base, V lost 3 bases, and 6 bases had no gene match. This CDR3 comprises 15 residues. Germline CDR1 is SGDLS and CDR2 is YYNGEE. CDR3 nucleotides: TGTGCCAGCAGCGAAGACAGGGCCGGGAACACTGAAGCTTTCTTT. Translation: CASSEDRAGNTEAFF.

There are a few counts of this clonotype. The chain has TRBV5-6 and TRBJ2-1; a weak D match, TRBD2 (6 bases). The V end lost 1 base, the J end lost 1 base, and 15 bases lay between the germline ends. CDR3 length: 17 amino acids. Germline V gene sequence: CDR1 SGHDT, CDR2 YYEEEE. The CDR3 nucleotides are TGTGCCAGCAGCTTGCCCCAGCGGGTCGGTTCCTACAATGAGCAGTTCTTC. Its protein is CASSLPQRVGSYNEQFF. The full variable domain, completed using reference TRBV5-6 and TRBJ2-1, is DAGVTQSPTHLIKTRGQQVTLRCSPKSGHDTVSWYQQALGQGPQFIFQYYEEEERQRGNFPDRFSGHQFPNYSSELNVNALLLGDSALYLCASSLPQRVGSYNEQFFGPGTRLTVL.

The chain combines TRBV28 with TRBJ1-5, with TRBD1 matching 11 bases. Germline lookup yields CDR1 MDHEN and CDR2 SYDVKM. The CDR3 runs to 16 residues. V lost 6 bases, J lost 0 bases, and 4 bases stayed unmatched. As DNA, the CDR3 is TGTGCCAGCAGCTTCGGGACAGGGGGTAGCAATCAGCCCCAGCATTTT. Its protein product is CASSFGTGGSNQPQHF.

Worth noting for this clonotype: A read error may be the cause here, since a much bigger clone is one base away. The V and J genes are TRBV29-1 and TRBJ2-1; possible D gene TRBD2, 6 bases. Per the germline V gene, CDR1 is SQVTM and CDR2 is ANQGSEA. V was trimmed by 6 bases and J by 5 bases, leaving 20 bases between them. There are 15 residues in the CDR3. CDR3 amino acids: CSVEEGGGEDNEQFF. The CDR3 DNA is TGCAGCGTCGAGGAGGGAGGCGGGGAGGACAATGAGCAGTTCTTC.

Ten or more counts support this clonotype. The chain joins TRBV6-2 or TRBV6-3 to TRBJ1-5; D ambiguous. The germline V and J ends were trimmed by 5 bases and 5 bases, with 16 bases remaining between them. The CDR3 spans 15 residues. The germline V gene encodes CDR1 MNHEY and CDR2 SVGEGT. This CDR3 reads CASSPVGSNHQPQHF. The DNA of the CDR3 is TGTGCCAGCAGTCCCGTTGGCAGTAACCATCAGCCCCAGCATTTT.

This clonotype was found a few times. This is likely a read error, given that the CDR3 carries no conserved phenylalanine or tryptophan at its end. CDR3 DNA sequence: TGCGCCAGCAGCTGGGATACCGGGACTAGCGGGAGCCTCGCTGAGACCCAGTACCTC. Amino acids: CASSWDTGTSGSLAETQYL. The chain combines TRBV5-1 with TRBJ2-5; 14 nucleotides agree with TRBD2. The CDR3 consists of 19 residues. CDR1 and CDR2 (germline): SGHRS, YFSETQ. J lost 5 bases, V lost 3 bases, and 15 bases had no gene match.

This clonotype was observed at least ten times. The V and J genes are TRBV20-1 and TRBJ2-4; 7 positions agree with TRBD1. V was pared by 8 bases and J by 1 base, with 20 bases of the junction left unmatched. This CDR3 region has 18 residues. Looked up from germline, CDR1 is DFQATT and CDR2 is SNEGSKA (reference sequence). This chain's CDR3 is CSSLPDNRGSWAKNIQYF. Written as DNA, the CDR3 is TGCAGTTCTCTCCCCGACAACAGGGGTTCCTGGGCCAAAAACATTCAGTACTTC.

This clonotype came up many times. The chain has TRBV28 and TRBJ2-7; the D call may be TRBD1 or TRBD2 (6 bases each). V dropped 3 bases and J dropped 1 base, with 13 bases sitting between them. The CDR3 is 15 residues long. Germline CDR1 is MDHEN and CDR2 is SYDVKM. DNA for the CDR3: TGTGCCAGCAGTTTTCGGGGGCTAAGGTCCTACGAGCAGTACTTC. This codes for CASSFRGLRSYEQYF. The full variable domain, its missing parts supplied by reference TRBV28 and TRBJ2-7, is DVKVTQSSRYLVKRTGEKVFLECVQDMDHENMFWYRQDPGLGLRLIYFSYDVKMKEKGDIPEGYSVSREKKERFSLILESASTNQTSMYLCASSFRGLRSYEQYFGPGTRLTVT.

The genes are TRBV6-5 and TRBJ1-5; 9 bases align to TRBD1. CDR1 is MNHEY, CDR2 SVGAGI, per germline. The CDR3 spans 14 residues. V lost 6 bases, J lost 6 bases, and 6 bases stayed unmatched. In DNA form, the CDR3 reads TGTGCCAGCAGACTCACAGGGGGCGGTCAGCCCCAGCATTTT. This translates into CASRLTGGGQPQHF.

This clonotype came up many times. This sequence joins TRBV10-3 and TRBJ2-2; D is uncertain. CDR1 is ENHRY, CDR2 SYGVKD, per germline. This CDR3 comprises 13 residues. V gave up 4 bases and J gave up 6 bases, with 9 bases separating them. CDR3 region: CAISVLRPGELFF. The CDR3 bases are TGTGCCATCAGTGTCCTCCGACCCGGGGAGCTGTTTTTT.

This clonotype was detected ten times or more. The chain couples TRBV6-2 or TRBV6-3 to TRBJ1-2, with a weak D call TRBD1 (5 bases). V was clipped by 4 bases and J by 1 base, with 16 bases between them. There are 16 residues in the CDR3. Looked up from germline, CDR1 is MNHEY and CDR2 is SVGEGT. CDR3 sequence reads: CASSSKRTSYNYGYTF. DNA of the CDR3: TGTGCCAGCAGTTCCAAGCGGACATCTTATAACTATGGCTACACCTTC.

This clonotype has a single count. This may be a read error, as it is one base from a much larger clone. V and J are TRBV6-5 and TRBJ2-1; D is ambiguous. This CDR3 is built from 12 residues. Germline loops: CDR1 MNHEY, CDR2 SVGAGI. CDR3 loop: CASGYSRGEQFF. The CDR3 region has the DNA TGTGCCAGCGGTTACTCGCGCGGCGAGCAGTTCTTC.

The sample holds many counts of this clonotype. This chain links TRBV5-6 with TRBJ2-7; a weak D match, TRBD1 (6 bases). Looked up from germline, CDR1 is SGHDT and CDR2 is YYEEEE. V was clipped by 0 bases and J by 3 bases, with 10 bases between them. This CDR3 comprises 14 residues. CDR3 protein: CASSLGQAVYEQYF. In nucleotides, the CDR3 is TGTGCCAGCAGCTTGGGACAGGCAGTCTACGAGCAGTACTTC.

The J gene is TRBJ2-5, the V gene TRBV7-9; D is uncertain. V was trimmed by 1 base and J by 2 bases, leaving 11 bases between them. This CDR3 is 15 amino acids long. The germline V gene encodes CDR1 SEHNR and CDR2 FQNEAQ (reference sequence). For the CDR3, the DNA is TGTGCCAGCAGCTTAGTGTCTCTCCTACAAGAGACCCAGTACTTC. This encodes CASSLVSLLQETQYF.

This clonotype was recorded many times. The chain couples TRBV28 to TRBJ2-3; 8 bases align to TRBD1. V dropped 5 bases and J dropped 6; count of bases not matched to a gene: 7. CDR3 length equals 14 residues. CDR1 and CDR2 (germline): MDHEN, SYDVKM. This CDR3 is CASSLQGGFDTQYF. DNA for the CDR3: TGTGCCAGCAGTCTACAGGGGGGATTCGATACGCAGTATTTT. Full variable domain (rest looked up from reference TRBV28 and TRBJ2-3): DVKVTQSSRYLVKRTGEKVFLECVQDMDHENMFWYRQDPGLGLRLIYFSYDVKMKEKGDIPEGYSVSREKKERFSLILESASTNQTSMYLCASSLQGGFDTQYFGPGTRLTVL.

This clonotype has a count of ten or more. The chain joins TRBV25-1 to TRBJ2-3; TRBD2 matches 9 bases. The V segment lost 3 bases and the J segment 2 bases; nucleotides outside the gene matches: 3. This CDR3 region has 15 residues. Germline assignment: CDR1 MGHDK and CDR2 SYGVNS. The CDR3 loop is CASSDVAGATDTQYF. The CDR3 coding sequence is TGTGCCAGCAGTGATGTAGCGGGGGCCACAGATACGCAGTATTTT.